This is a list of T cell receptor beta chains from one sample in a study of T cell responses to AZD1222 COVID-19 vaccine. Sequencing was performed with immunoSEQ multiplex PCR; in TCRdb, only in-frame clones are kept and a portion is missing. Of some 150,000 clones in the sample, over 85% were seen once. The starting material was peripheral blood, obtained 28 days after the second AZD1222 dose. The receptors were gathered from an adult who received the AZD1222 COVID-19 vaccine. Each CDR3 is given with its conserved first and last residue. D genes are given only for firm matches. Part of the rows lack a size; the others show once, few, many or a class for expanded clones.

d_gene | j_gene | v_gene | abundance | CDR3nt | CDR3aa
. | TRBJ2-3 | TRBV6-5 | . | TGTGCCAGCAGCGGACTGATTACAGATACGCAGTATTTT | CASSGLITDTQYF
. | TRBJ2-7 | TRBV6-5 | . | TGTGCCAGCAGTTATCGGGGACAAATGGAAGAGCAGTACTTC | CASSYRGQMEEQYF
. | TRBJ2-7 | TRBV29-1 | . | TGCAGCGTTCGGTTATCCTACGAGCAGTACTTC | CSVRLSYEQYF
. | TRBJ2-7 | TRBV5-1 | few | TGCGCCAGCAGCACGGACACCTCTGACGAGCAGTACTTC | CASSTDTSDEQYF
TRBD2 | TRBJ2-1 | TRBV2 | . | TGTGCCAGCAGCGCACCGGGACTAGCGGCCTACAATGAGCAGTTCTTC | CASSAPGLAAYNEQFF
TRBD1 | TRBJ1-4 | TRBV9 | . | TGTGCCAGTTCCTCAACAGGGGGAAGAGAAAAACTGTTTTTT | CASSSTGGREKLFF
TRBD1 | TRBJ2-7 | TRBV27 | . | TGTGCCAGCAGCACTCCGGGACAGCGCTACGAGCAGTACTTC | CASSTPGQRYEQYF
. | TRBJ2-3 | TRBV18 | . | TGTGCCAGCTCACCAATTCAGGGGAGCACAGATACGCAGTATTTT | CASSPIQGSTDTQYF
TRBD1 | TRBJ2-1 | TRBV19 | . | TGTGCCACCGCACGCAGTACAGGGGGCAATGAGCAGTTCTTC | CATARSTGGNEQFF
TRBD1 | TRBJ2-7 | TRBV29-1 | once | TGCAGCGTTGAAGATCGGGGAGACAGGGACTACGAGCAGTACTTC | CSVEDRGDRDYEQYF
TRBD1 | TRBJ2-7 | TRBV7-2 | . | TGTGCCAGCAGCTTATTGGACAGGGTCGTCTACGAGCAGTACTTC | CASSLLDRVVYEQYF